These 31 T cell receptor beta chains came from one sample sequenced in a study of T cell repertoires in cytomegalovirus infection. These TCRs' antigens remain unknown. TCRdb reanalysed the reads using MiXCR and keeps one entry per CDR3 protein. This sample has hundreds of thousands of distinct CDR3 sequences; 33% occur once, and the top ten carry under 20%. This specimen consisted of cultured PBMCs, obtained from culture after CMV antigen stimulation. The source of these receptors is a human donor in good health (CMV status not recorded). Some clones in this sample may be carry-over from other donors' samples.

This chain uses TRBV7-9 with TRBJ2-2; D perhaps matches TRBD1 (6 bases). Per germline, CDR1 SEHNR and CDR2 FQNEAQ (reference sequence). The V end was cut by 5 bases, the J end by 1 base, with 14 bases between. The CDR3 contains 16 residues. The CDR3 sequence is CASSLNRVVNTGELFF. CDR3 nucleotides: TGTGCCAGCAGCCTAAACAGGGTAGTGAACACCGGGGAGCTGTTTTTT. Complete variable domain (other parts from reference TRBV7-9 and TRBJ2-2): DTGVSQNPRHKITKRGQNVTFRCDPISEHNRLYWYRQTLGQGPEFLTYFQNEAQLEKSRLLSDRFSAERPKGSFSTLEIQRTEQGDSAMYLCASSLNRVVNTGELFFGEGSRLTVL.

The chain combines TRBV23-1 with TRBJ1-5; TRBD1 matches at 7 bases. TRBV23-1 is labeled an ORF, and its function is uncertain. V gave up 3 bases and J gave up 5 bases; unmatched junction bases: 10. CDR3 length: 16 residues. CDR3 bases: TGCGCCAGCAGTCAGTCGACAGGGCCTCCTCATCAGCCCCAGCATTTT. Its protein is CASSQSTGPPHQPQHF.

This clonotype was recorded a few times. This chain connects TRBV23-1 to TRBJ2-7; 12 bases are shared with TRBD2. Being an ORF, TRBV23-1 has a function that is uncertain. J was trimmed by 2 bases and V by 7 bases; bases with no gene match: 12. The CDR3 spans 17 residues. In nucleotides, the CDR3 is TGCGCCAGCAACTACAATAACGGACTAGCGGGGACCTACGAGCAGTACGTC. Its protein product is CASNYNNGLAGTYEQYV.

This clonotype appeared a few times. This rearrangement joins TRBV7-8 to TRBJ2-1; TRBD2 matches 9 bases. V lost 1 base and J lost 6; bases outside the gene matches: 7. Germline V CDR1 and CDR2: SGHVS, FQNEAQ. CDR3 size: 16 residues. The CDR3 DNA reads as TGTGCCAGCAGCTTAGATAGCGGGAGTGTTGTCAATGAGCAGTTCTTC. This sequence encodes CASSLDSGSVVNEQFF.

The rearrangement joins TRBV7-2 to TRBJ2-3; possibly TRBD2 for D (5 bases). The germline V and J ends were trimmed by 4 bases and 4 bases, with 24 bases remaining between them. The germline gives CDR1 SGHTA, CDR2 FQGNSA. The CDR3 is 18 amino acids. The CDR3 nucleotides are TGTGCCAGCAGCTCCAATCCCCCGATGAGGGCCGGCGCAGATACGCAGTATTTT. Its translation: CASSSNPPMRAGADTQYF.

The chain carries TRBV6-5 and TRBJ1-1; possible D gene TRBD1, 6 bases. Trimming pared 6 bases from V and 3 bases from J, leaving 17 bases between. CDR1 and CDR2 from the germline V gene are MNHEY and SVGAGI. The CDR3 covers 15 residues. This chain's CDR3 is CASRPQGLLDTEAFF. CDR3 in DNA: TGTGCCAGCAGACCGCAGGGGTTATTGGACACTGAAGCTTTCTTT.

Points on this clonotype: This clone may be a read error of a much larger clone one base away. CDR3: CASSLYPTLNTINTEAFF. DNA for the CDR3: TGTGCCAGCAGCTTATATCCCACCCTTAACACGATAAACACTGAAGCTTTCTTT. The chain carries TRBV7-2 and TRBJ1-1; D uncertain. The V gene's germline CDR1 is SGHTA and CDR2 FQGNSA. This CDR3 spans 18 amino acids. Trimming pared 2 bases from V and 2 bases from J, leaving 21 bases between.

This clonotype was picked up a small number of times. The chain links TRBV18 to TRBJ2-4; 7 bases fit TRBD1. Germline V gene data show CDR1 as KGHSH and CDR2 as LQKENI. V was pared by 3 bases and J by 4 bases, with 3 bases of the junction left unmatched. This CDR3 is built from 14 residues. The CDR3 reads CASSPGTAKNIQYF. CDR3 nucleotide sequence: TGTGCCAGCTCACCCGGGACAGCAAAAAACATTCAGTACTTC. The whole variable domain, filled in from reference TRBV18 and TRBJ2-4, reads NAGVMQNPRHLVRRRGQEARLRCSPMKGHSHVYWYRQLPEEGLKFMVYLQKENIIDESGMPKERFSAEFPKEGPSILRIQQVVRGDSAAYFCASSPGTAKNIQYFGAGTRLSVL.

J is TRBJ2-5 and V is TRBV19, with 9 bases aligning to TRBD1. This CDR3 has 14 residues. Trimming at V came to 3 bases and at J to 11 bases, leaving 10 bases not matched to a gene. Germline V CDR1 and CDR2: LNHDA, SQIVND (reference sequence). CDR3 sequence: CASSMGTGLHTQYF. As DNA, the CDR3 is TGTGCCAGTAGTATGGGGACAGGGCTCCACACTCAGTACTTC.

In its sample, this clonotype was seen a few times. The V call is TRBV27, the J call TRBJ1-1; 10 bases are a match to TRBD1. Germline V gene lookup returns CDR1 MNHEY and CDR2 SMNVEV (reference sequence). The CDR3 extends over 14 amino acids. J was trimmed by 7 bases and V by 5 bases; bases with no gene match: 7. The DNA for the CDR3 is TGTGCCAGCAGTCTGGGACAGGGGAACGGTGAAGCTTTCTTT. Residues: CASSLGQGNGEAFF.

This chain joins TRBV12-3 or TRBV12-4 and TRBJ1-1; 8 bases fit TRBD1. The CDR3 totals 15 residues. The trim removed 5 bases at V and 0 bases at J, leaving 5 bases unmatched. CDR3 residues: CASSPEGQVNTEAFF. CDR3 nucleotide sequence: TGTGCCAGCAGTCCGGAGGGACAGGTGAACACTGAAGCTTTCTTT.

This clonotype was seen just once. This chain uses TRBV19 with TRBJ2-5, with D possibly matching TRBD2 (7 bases). V dropped 3 bases and J dropped 5 bases, with 16 bases sitting between them. In germline, CDR1 is LNHDA, CDR2 SQIVND (reference sequence). CDR3 length equals 15 residues. The CDR3 DNA follows: TGTGCCAGTAGTATTCTGGGAGGGGGGGAGGAGACCCAGTACTTC. It is translated as CASSILGGGEETQYF. Full variable domain (missing parts from reference TRBV19 and TRBJ2-5): DGGITQSPKYLFRKEGQNVTLSCEQNLNHDAMYWYRQDPGQGLRLIYYSQIVNDFQKGDIAEGYSVSREKKESFPLTVTSAQKNPTAFYLCASSILGGGEETQYFGPGTRLLVL.

The rearrangement links TRBV11-2 to TRBJ2-1; tentative D call: TRBD2 (5 bases). Germline lookup yields CDR1 SGHAT and CDR2 FQNNGV. There are 16 residues in the CDR3. V lost 4 bases, J lost 0 bases, and 13 bases lay in between. The CDR3 DNA reads TGTGCCAGCAGCTGGACTTCCTACAGCTCCTACAATGAGCAGTTCTTC. It yields the protein CASSWTSYSSYNEQFF. Supplemented by reference TRBV11-2 and TRBJ2-1, the full variable domain reads EAGVAQSPRYKIIEKRQSVAFWCNPISGHATLYWYQQILGQGPKLLIQFQNNGVVDDSQLPKDRFSAERLKGVDSTLKIQPAKLEDSAVYLCASSWTSYSSYNEQFFGPGTRLTVL.

This chain connects TRBV6-8 to TRBJ2-5; 11 bases fit TRBD2. This CDR3 region has 14 residues. The V segment lost 5 bases and the J segment 8 bases; nucleotides outside the gene matches: 7. Per germline, CDR1 MNHGY and CDR2 SAAAGT. CDR3 nucleotides: TGTGCCAGCAGTCCGGGACTAGCGGCTTTAACCCAGTACTTC. It encodes CASSPGLAALTQYF.

The chain couples TRBV28 to TRBJ1-3; no reliable D call. Germline V lookup: CDR1 MDHEN, CDR2 SYDVKM. The CDR3 consists of 16 residues. The V end was cut by 7 bases, the J end by 0 bases, with 16 bases between. DNA of the CDR3: TGTGCCAGCACCCCCGTCGTGAGCCCCTCTGGAAACACCATATATTTT. Protein sequence: CASTPVVSPSGNTIYF. Variable domain in full (rest from reference TRBV28 and TRBJ1-3): DVKVTQSSRYLVKRTGEKVFLECVQDMDHENMFWYRQDPGLGLRLIYFSYDVKMKEKGDIPEGYSVSREKKERFSLILESASTNQTSMYLCASTPVVSPSGNTIYFGEGSWLTVV.

This clonotype showed up many times. The chain is built from TRBV7-9 and TRBJ2-1, with TRBD2 as a possible D gene (5 bases). Germline V gene data show CDR1 as SEHNR and CDR2 as FQNEAQ (reference sequence). The CDR3 runs to 14 residues. The V end lost 5 bases, the J end lost 7 bases, and 15 bases lay between the germline ends. CDR3 region: CASSQGLGGNEQFF. CDR3 bases: TGTGCCAGCAGCCAAGGACTGGGCGGGAATGAGCAGTTCTTC.

The rearrangement uses TRBV6-2 or TRBV6-3 and TRBJ2-1; TRBD2 matches 16 bases. The V and J ends lost 2 bases and 9 bases, in that order; junction bases with no gene match: 7. The germline V gene has CDR1 MNHEY and CDR2 SVGEGT. This CDR3 has 17 amino acids. For the CDR3, the DNA is TGTGCCAGCAGTTACGGGGGACTAGCGGGAGGGCCGACTGAGCAGTTCTTC. Translating gives CASSYGGLAGGPTEQFF.

This sequence joins TRBV29-1 and TRBJ2-5; D is tentatively TRBD1 or TRBD2 (5 bases each). V shed 5 bases and J shed 5 bases, with 12 bases lying between them. This CDR3 is 12 amino acids long. Germline CDR1 and CDR2: SQVTM and ANQGSEA. CDR3 in amino acids: CSVLRGGETQYF. The CDR3, as DNA: TGCAGCGTTTTAAGGGGCGGGGAGACCCAGTACTTC. The full variable domain, with the rest looked up from reference TRBV29-1 and TRBJ2-5, is SAVISQKPSRDICQRGTSLTIQCQVDSQVTMMFWYRQQPGQSLTLIATANQGSEATYESGFVIDKFPISRPNLTFSTLTVSNMSPEDSSIYLCSVLRGGETQYFGPGTRLLVL.

This clonotype showed up just once. The chain carries TRBV19 and TRBJ1-1; 11 bases fit TRBD1. CDR1 LNHDA and CDR2 SQIVND come from the germline V gene (reference sequence). This CDR3 contains 17 residues. Trimming took 1 base from V and 4 from J; bases not matched to a gene: 8. CDR3: CASSIGGQGAGGTEAFF. In nucleotides, the CDR3 is TGTGCCAGTAGTATAGGAGGACAGGGGGCGGGTGGCACTGAAGCTTTCTTT.

V usage is TRBV7-9 and J usage is TRBJ1-6, with unresolved D. Germline assignment: CDR1 SEHNR and CDR2 FQNEAQ (reference sequence). This CDR3 is built from 15 residues. The CDR3 protein is CATLDPRSYNSPLHF. DNA for the CDR3: TGTGCTACCCTCGACCCGAGGTCCTATAATTCACCCCTCCACTTT.

The chain combines TRBV28 with TRBJ2-2, with D tentatively TRBD1 (6 bases). The CDR3 has 16 amino acids. The germline V and J ends were trimmed by 6 bases and 3 bases, with 17 bases remaining between them. In germline, CDR1 is MDHEN, CDR2 SYDVKM. The CDR3, as DNA: TGTGCCAGCAGACGCATTCAGACAGGCTACACCGGGGAGCTGTTTTTT. It encodes CASRRIQTGYTGELFF. The full variable domain, its missing parts supplied by reference TRBV28 and TRBJ2-2, is DVKVTQSSRYLVKRTGEKVFLECVQDMDHENMFWYRQDPGLGLRLIYFSYDVKMKEKGDIPEGYSVSREKKERFSLILESASTNQTSMYLCASRRIQTGYTGELFFGEGSRLTVL.

This clonotype was counted between two and nine times. The chain couples TRBV7-9 to TRBJ2-1; D is ambiguous. Germline V gives CDR1 SEHNR, CDR2 FQNEAQ (reference sequence). The CDR3 spans 12 residues. V lost 5 bases, J lost 9 bases, and 11 bases lay in between. CDR3 bases: TGTGCCAGCAGCGTAAAGGGTATTGAGCAGTTCTTC. Its protein product is CASSVKGIEQFF.

This clonotype has ten or more counts. V usage is TRBV20-1 and J usage is TRBJ2-2; tentatively, D is TRBD1 or TRBD2 (5 bases each). In germline, CDR1 is DFQATT, CDR2 SNEGSKA (reference sequence). CDR3 length: 15 residues. V gave up 0 bases and J gave up 5 bases, with 13 bases separating them. The CDR3 loop reads CSARESGTETGELFF. DNA for the CDR3: TGCAGTGCTAGAGAATCCGGGACGGAAACCGGGGAGCTGTTTTTT.

The gene calls are TRBV3-1 and TRBJ1-1; D is ambiguous. Looked up from germline, CDR1 is LGHDT and CDR2 is YNNKEL (reference sequence). Trimming took 0 bases from V and 4 from J, leaving 21 bases between them. This CDR3 spans 18 amino acids. The CDR3 sequence is CASSQDRARGRRTTEAFF. Written as DNA, the CDR3 is TGTGCCAGCAGCCAAGATAGAGCGCGTGGGCGCCGGACCACTGAAGCTTTCTTT.

This rearrangement joins TRBV6-4 to TRBJ2-1; a weak D match, TRBD2 (6 bases). Per the germline V gene, CDR1 is MRHNA and CDR2 is SNTAGT. CDR3 size: 15 residues. V lost 6 bases and J lost 0, with 12 bases in between. The CDR3 nucleotides are TGTGCCAGCAGCGCGGGGCAAAGCTCCTACAATGAGCAGTTCTTC. It translates to CASSAGQSSYNEQFF.

This clonotype occurred a few times. V and J are TRBV6-2 or TRBV6-3 and TRBJ2-5, with D possibly TRBD2 on 5 matching bases. CDR1 is MNHEY and CDR2 is SVGEGT in the germline V gene. Between the trimmed V and J ends, which lost 4 bases and 5 bases, there was a span of 14 bases. CDR3 size: 14 residues. The chain's CDR3 is CASSSQRFGETQYF. The CDR3 bases are TGTGCCAGCAGTTCGCAGCGGTTCGGTGAGACCCAGTACTTC.

This clonotype was found a few times. Here the CDR3 DNA reads TGTGCCAGCAGCTTAGGATCAGCCCCAGGCCAGTACTTC. It yields the protein CASSLGSAPGQYF. The chain has TRBV7-2 and TRBJ2-7, with unresolved D. The CDR3 is 13 amino acids. Trimming pared 1 base from V and 10 bases from J, leaving 14 bases between. CDR1 and CDR2 from the germline V gene are SGHTA and FQGNSA.

The chain combines TRBV18 with TRBJ1-5, with D unclear. V lost 0 bases to trimming and J lost 5 bases, with 8 bases between them. Germline lookup yields CDR1 KGHSH and CDR2 LQKENI. This CDR3 is built from 14 residues. The CDR3 DNA reads as TGTGCCAGCTCACCACCCTACAGCGATCAGCCCCAGCATTTT. The encoded protein is CASSPPYSDQPQHF.

The rearrangement joins TRBV5-4 to TRBJ2-3; 10 bases map to TRBD2. In germline, CDR1 is SGHNT, CDR2 YYREEE (reference sequence). V lost 2 bases to trimming and J lost 5 bases; unmatched junction nucleotides: 8. The CDR3 is 16 residues long. CDR3 nucleotide sequence: TGTGCCAGCAGCTTCCTTTCTAGCGGGAGTCGAGATACGCAGTATTTT. Its translation is CASSFLSSGSRDTQYF.

This chain joins TRBV6-1 and TRBJ2-1; 9 nucleotides align to TRBD2. Looked up from germline, CDR1 is MNHNS and CDR2 is SASEGT. The J segment lost 7 bases and the V segment lost 5 bases, leaving 12 bases of the junction unmatched. The CDR3 sequence is 16 residues long. The CDR3 protein is CASSYAGGGRGNEQFF. In nucleotides, the CDR3 is TGTGCCAGCAGTTACGCCGGGGGCGGGAGGGGTAATGAGCAGTTCTTC.

The chain links TRBV14 to TRBJ2-5; D perhaps matches TRBD1 (5 bases). Between the trimmed V and J ends, which lost 8 bases and 5 bases, there was a span of 18 bases. Germline V gene data show CDR1 as SGHDN and CDR2 as FVKESK. The CDR3 sequence is 14 residues long. CDR3 loop: CASSFQGVWETQYF. The CDR3 DNA is TGTGCCAGCTCTTTCCAGGGTGTCTGGGAGACCCAGTACTTC.